This entry lists 20 T cell receptor beta chains sequenced from one sample in a study of shared clonotypes between healthy human individuals. Assay used: immunoSEQ multiplex PCR; TCRdb lists only in-frame clones, some missing. This table holds some 790,000 clones, 55% to 75% found once. Sequencing was done on a sample of memory CD4+ T cells sorted from blood. Subset indicated: CD45RA-negative fraction. Source of these receptors: a woman in her 30s in good health.

This chain connects TRBV5-4 to TRBJ1-3, with 7 positions matching TRBD1. V lost 0 bases and J lost 0; bases outside the gene matches: 6. The V gene's germline CDR1 is SGHNT and CDR2 YYREEE (reference sequence). The CDR3 covers 17 residues. The CDR3 nucleotides are TGTGCCAGCAGCTTGGGGACAGGACTTAGCTCTGGAAACACCATATATTTT. This translates into CASSLGTGLSSGNTIYF.

This clone was seen once. J is TRBJ2-7 and V is TRBV4-1; 10 bases are a match to TRBD2. The V and J ends lost 5 bases and 6 bases, in that order; junction bases with no gene match: 19. This CDR3 contains 18 residues. The germline V gene has CDR1 MGHRA and CDR2 YSYEKL. The CDR3 sequence: CASSSPGRTSGGGGEQYF. DNA for the CDR3: TGCGCCAGCAGCTCTCCCGGTAGGACTAGCGGCGGAGGGGGCGAGCAGTACTTC.

The gene calls are TRBV5-1 and TRBJ2-5, with D perhaps matching TRBD2 (7 bases). Trimming pared 5 bases from V and 9 bases from J, leaving 14 bases between. The CDR3 is made up of 12 amino acids. Germline CDR1 and CDR2: SGHRS and YFSETQ. CDR3 region: CASSFKGGAQYF. The CDR3 DNA follows: TGCGCCAGCAGTTTTAAGGGGGGGGCCCAGTACTTC. The variable domain in full, completed from reference TRBV5-1 and TRBJ2-5, reads KAGVTQTPRYLIKTRGQQVTLSCSPISGHRSVSWYQQTPGQGLQFLFEYFSETQRNKGNFPGRFSGRQFSNSRSEMNVSTLELGDSALYLCASSFKGGAQYFGPGTRLLVL.

This clone was seen a single time. This chain links TRBV10-3 with TRBJ1-1; 7 positions match TRBD1. Looked up from germline, CDR1 is ENHRY and CDR2 is SYGVKD. The CDR3 covers 15 residues. The V gene end was trimmed by 3 bases and the J gene end by 1 base; junction bases not matched to a gene: 5. CDR3 protein: CAISDPGQPNTEAFF. The CDR3 DNA is TGTGCCATCAGTGACCCGGGACAGCCGAACACTGAAGCTTTCTTT.

V and J are TRBV6-1 and TRBJ1-3; a possible D gene is TRBD1 (5 bases). The germline CDR1 and CDR2 sequences are MNHNS and SASEGT. The CDR3 sequence is 15 residues long. V was clipped by 1 base and J by 8 bases, with 15 bases between them. The CDR3 DNA is TGTGCCAGCAGTGAAGGGTTGGGCAGGGTGGACACCATATATTTT. Its protein is CASSEGLGRVDTIYF.

This clone was seen repeatedly, ten times or more. The V call is TRBV19, the J call TRBJ2-3; D is unclear. The germline gives CDR1 LNHDA, CDR2 SQIVND (reference sequence). The CDR3 extends over 15 amino acids. V gave up 6 bases and J gave up 3 bases, with 16 bases separating them. This CDR3 is CASRRIDRRTDTQYF. As DNA, the CDR3 is TGTGCCAGTAGGAGGATCGACCGACGGACAGATACGCAGTATTTT.

V gene TRBV5-1 combines with J gene TRBJ2-7, with D possibly being TRBD1 (5 bases). CDR3 length equals 15 residues. Deletions cut 1 base from V and 2 bases from J, with 13 bases between. Germline V CDR1 and CDR2: SGHRS, YFSETQ. CDR3: CASSLLTGTTYEQYF. The CDR3 bases are TGCGCCAGCAGCTTGTTAACAGGAACTACCTACGAGCAGTACTTC.

The CDR3, as DNA: TGCGCCAGCAGCTGGGATACTAGCGGGAGGGCGATCTACGAGCAGTACTTC. Its protein product is CASSWDTSGRAIYEQYF. The chain employs TRBV5-1 and TRBJ2-7, with 13 bases aligning to TRBD2. This CDR3 region has 17 residues. From germline, CDR1 is SGHRS and CDR2 YFSETQ. With 3 bases clipped from V and 3 bases from J, the junction kept 9 bases outside the gene matches.

This clone was found once. CDR3 region: CASSLFYHPAYNEQFF. The CDR3 region has the DNA TGTGCCAGCAGTTTATTTTACCACCCCGCCTACAATGAGCAGTTCTTC. The chain carries TRBV27 and TRBJ2-1; the D is unclear. This CDR3 has 16 residues. Germline V gene data show CDR1 as MNHEY and CDR2 as SMNVEV (reference sequence). V was cut by 1 base and J by 2 bases, with 12 bases left in between.

This sequence joins TRBV27 and TRBJ1-1; tentative D call: TRBD1 (6 bases). The CDR3 spans 16 residues. In germline, CDR1 is MNHEY, CDR2 SMNVEV (reference sequence). V lost 7 bases, J lost 0 bases, and 18 bases lay in between. This CDR3 is CASIFGGPNLNTEAFF. In DNA form, the CDR3 reads TGTGCCAGCATTTTCGGGGGGCCAAATCTGAACACTGAAGCTTTCTTT.

CDR3 sequence: CASSLEQGRSEAFF. The CDR3, as DNA: TGTGCCAGCAGTTTAGAGCAGGGGAGGTCTGAAGCTTTCTTT. The rearrangement links TRBV28 to TRBJ1-1; D possibly corresponds to TRBD1 (6 bases). The germline CDR1 and CDR2 sequences are MDHEN and SYDVKM. This CDR3 spans 14 amino acids. V lost 2 bases and J 6 bases, leaving 13 bases between the germline ends.

V is TRBV6-5 and J is TRBJ2-5; no clear D gene. This CDR3 region has 14 residues. Germline CDR1 is MNHEY and CDR2 is SVGAGI. The V gene lost 0 bases and the J gene lost 4 bases, with 9 bases spanning the gap. CDR3 region: CASSYSPIGETQYF. CDR3 in DNA: TGTGCCAGCAGTTACTCCCCTATTGGAGAGACCCAGTACTTC.

The V gene is TRBV11-2, the J gene TRBJ2-3; unclear D gene. The germline V gene has CDR1 SGHAT and CDR2 FQNNGV. V was pared by 5 bases and J by 6 bases, with 27 bases between. The CDR3 spans 18 residues. Written as DNA, the CDR3 is TGTGCCAGCAGCCCCATCTATCGGATGTCAGTCCTTTGGGATACGCAGTATTTT. Protein sequence: CASSPIYRMSVLWDTQYF. Based on the CDR3 plus reference TRBV11-2 and TRBJ2-3, the full variable domain is EAGVAQSPRYKIIEKRQSVAFWCNPISGHATLYWYQQILGQGPKLLIQFQNNGVVDDSQLPKDRFSAERLKGVDSTLKIQPAKLEDSAVYLCASSPIYRMSVLWDTQYFGPGTRLTVL.

This chain joins TRBV7-7 and TRBJ2-3; 7 positions match TRBD2. The J segment lost 2 bases and the V segment lost 5 bases, leaving 4 bases of the junction unmatched. The CDR3 consists of 14 residues. The germline gives CDR1 SSHAT, CDR2 FNYEAQ (reference sequence). In nucleotides, the CDR3 is TGTGCCAGCAGCCCGGGACTACCCACAGATACGCAGTATTTT. It codes for CASSPGLPTDTQYF.

CDR3 nucleotides: TGTGCCAGTAGCTACCAAGGGTACGAGCAGTACTTC. As protein: CASSYQGYEQYF. The V call is TRBV19, the J call TRBJ2-7; D gene unclear. The germline CDR1 and CDR2 sequences are LNHDA and SQIVND (reference sequence). The germline V and J ends were trimmed by 6 bases and 4 bases, with 10 bases remaining between them. The CDR3 covers 12 residues. Looking up the rest from reference TRBV19 and TRBJ2-7 gives the full variable domain: DGGITQSPKYLFRKEGQNVTLSCEQNLNHDAMYWYRQDPGQGLRLIYYSQIVNDFQKGDIAEGYSVSREKKESFPLTVTSAQKNPTAFYLCASSYQGYEQYFGPGTRLTVT.

The rearrangement links TRBV27 to TRBJ1-2; a weak D match, TRBD1 (5 bases). This CDR3 region has 14 residues. Trimming took off 5 bases at V and 1 base at J, with 11 bases between the two ends. CDR1 MNHEY and CDR2 SMNVEV come from the germline V gene (reference sequence). DNA for the CDR3: TGTGCCAGCAGTATGGGACGGCTTAACTATGGCTACACCTTC. Protein sequence: CASSMGRLNYGYTF.

The chain employs TRBV27 and TRBJ2-7; 9 nucleotides match TRBD1. Germline values: CDR1 MNHEY, CDR2 SMNVEV (reference sequence). The CDR3 consists of 13 residues. Trimming removed 5 bases from V and 4 bases from J; junction bases left unmatched: 3. Here the CDR3 reads CASSNRGRYEQYF. The CDR3 DNA reads TGTGCCAGCAGTAACAGGGGGCGGTACGAGCAGTACTTC.

The chain recombines TRBV19 with TRBJ2-1, with D perhaps TRBD2 (6 bases). V gave up 3 bases and J gave up 3 bases, with 12 bases separating them. The CDR3 sequence is 15 residues long. Germline V CDR1 and CDR2: LNHDA, SQIVND (reference sequence). The CDR3 sequence is CASSIRRDIYNEQFF. The CDR3 DNA sequence: TGTGCCAGTAGTATCCGGCGGGATATCTACAATGAGCAGTTCTTC.

The V call is TRBV28, the J call TRBJ1-1, with unresolved D. This CDR3 spans 15 amino acids. Trimming shortened V by 5 bases and J by 2 bases, and 15 bases separated the two germline ends. CDR1 and CDR2 (germline): MDHEN, SYDVKM. The CDR3 bases are TGTGCCAGCAGTCCCGATTCGGACTTTAACACTGAAGCTTTCTTT. Its protein is CASSPDSDFNTEAFF.

V usage is TRBV2 and J usage is TRBJ1-1; D gene unclear. With 6 bases removed from V and 5 bases from J, the gap between germline ends came to 22 bases. CDR3 length equals 16 residues. Germline V gene sequence: CDR1 SNHLY, CDR2 FYNNEI. This chain's CDR3 is CASSPPGPIGMTEAFF. Written as DNA, the CDR3 is TGTGCCAGCAGCCCCCCGGGCCCAATCGGGATGACTGAAGCTTTCTTT.